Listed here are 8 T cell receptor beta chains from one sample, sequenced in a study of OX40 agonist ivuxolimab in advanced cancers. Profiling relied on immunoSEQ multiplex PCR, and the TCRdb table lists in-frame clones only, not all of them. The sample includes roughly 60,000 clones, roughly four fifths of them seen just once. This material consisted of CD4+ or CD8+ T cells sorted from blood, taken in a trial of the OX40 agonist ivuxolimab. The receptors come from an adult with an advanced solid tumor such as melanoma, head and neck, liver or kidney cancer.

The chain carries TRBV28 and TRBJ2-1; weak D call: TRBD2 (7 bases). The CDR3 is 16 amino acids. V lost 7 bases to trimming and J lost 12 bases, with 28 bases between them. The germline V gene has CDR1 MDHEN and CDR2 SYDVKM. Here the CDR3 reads CASTRGAGAGVQGQFF. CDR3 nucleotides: TGTGCCAGCACCCGCGGGGCAGGGGCGGGAGTACAAGGGCAGTTCTTC.

The CDR3 here is CASRFPLAAGDTQYF. CDR3 bases: TGTGCCAGCCGATTCCCTCTAGCGGCTGGAGATACGCAGTATTTT. The chain links TRBV28 to TRBJ2-3; 7 nucleotides line up with TRBD2. The V and J ends lost 8 bases and 5 bases, in that order; junction bases with no gene match: 13. The CDR3 has 15 amino acids. CDR1 is MDHEN, CDR2 SYDVKM, per germline. Full variable domain (outside the CDR3, taken from reference TRBV28 and TRBJ2-3): DVKVTQSSRYLVKRTGEKVFLECVQDMDHENMFWYRQDPGLGLRLIYFSYDVKMKEKGDIPEGYSVSREKKERFSLILESASTNQTSMYLCASRFPLAAGDTQYFGPGTRLTVL.

CDR3 in DNA: TGTGCCAGCAGCTTAGGACTAGAGGGTTACGAGCAGTACTTC. Its protein product is CASSLGLEGYEQYF. This chain connects TRBV7-6 to TRBJ2-7; tentatively, D is TRBD2 (6 bases). This CDR3 has 14 amino acids. V gave up 1 base and J gave up 4 bases, with 11 bases separating them. The germline V gene encodes CDR1 SGHVS and CDR2 FNYEAQ.

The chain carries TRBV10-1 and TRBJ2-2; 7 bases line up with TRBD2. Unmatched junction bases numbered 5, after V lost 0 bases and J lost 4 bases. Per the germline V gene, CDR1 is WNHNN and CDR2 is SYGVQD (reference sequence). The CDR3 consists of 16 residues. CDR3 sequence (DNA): TGCGCCAGCAGTGAGTCGACCAGCGGGATCACCGGGGAGCTGTTTTTT. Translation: CASSESTSGITGELFF.

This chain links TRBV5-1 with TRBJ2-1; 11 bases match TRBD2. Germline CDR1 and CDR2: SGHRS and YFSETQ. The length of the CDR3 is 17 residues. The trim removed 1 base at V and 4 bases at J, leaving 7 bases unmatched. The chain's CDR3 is CASSLLSGGAIYNEQFF. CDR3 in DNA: TGCGCCAGCAGCTTGCTTAGCGGGGGGGCCATATACAATGAGCAGTTCTTC.

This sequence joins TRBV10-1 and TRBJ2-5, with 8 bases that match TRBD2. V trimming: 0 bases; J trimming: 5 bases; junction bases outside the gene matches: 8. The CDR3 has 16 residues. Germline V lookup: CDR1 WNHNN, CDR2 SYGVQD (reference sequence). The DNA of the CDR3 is TGCGCCAGCAGTGAGTCGCGGGGGGTGGGTTCGGAGACCCAGTACTTC. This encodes CASSESRGVGSETQYF.

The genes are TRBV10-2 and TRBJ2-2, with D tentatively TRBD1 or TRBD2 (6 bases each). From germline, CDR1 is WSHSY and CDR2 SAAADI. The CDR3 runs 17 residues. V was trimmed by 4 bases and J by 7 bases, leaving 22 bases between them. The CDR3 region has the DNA TGCGCCAGCAGTGCCACCGGGGGCAGGGTCGGGGGCGGGGAGCTGTTTTTT. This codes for CASSATGGRVGGGELFF.

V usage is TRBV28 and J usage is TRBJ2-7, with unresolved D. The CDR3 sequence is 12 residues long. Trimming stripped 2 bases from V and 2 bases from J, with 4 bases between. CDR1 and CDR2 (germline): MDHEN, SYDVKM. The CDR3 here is CASSLRTYEQYF. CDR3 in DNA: TGTGCCAGCAGTTTAAGGACCTACGAGCAGTACTTC.